Shown below are 10 T cell receptor beta chains from a single sample sequenced in a study of T cell repertoires in cytomegalovirus infection. Antigen specificity for these receptors is unknown. TCRdb redid the calling of the reads with MiXCR, one entry per CDR3 protein. The table records some 920,000 distinct CDR3 sequences, under 40% of them present only once. The source was cultured CD8+ T cells from PBMCs, collected from culture after CMV antigen stimulation. Receptors originate from a human donor in good health (CMV status not recorded). Some clones in this sample may be carry-over from other donors' samples.

This clonotype was observed a handful of times. This sequence joins TRBV12-3 or TRBV12-4 and TRBJ1-4; D not certain. The CDR3 totals 15 residues. Trimming shortened V by 4 bases and J by 5 bases, and 14 bases separated the two germline ends. The CDR3 DNA follows: TGTGCCAGCAGTTGGAACGGGGTTTCCAATGAAAAACTGTTTTTT. Its protein product is CASSWNGVSNEKLFF.

About this clonotype: This may be a read error, as it is one base from a much larger clone. The V and J genes are TRBV7-9 and TRBJ2-5, with no clear D. The germline gives CDR1 SEHNR, CDR2 FQNEAQ (reference sequence). The CDR3 sequence is 13 residues long. Trimming took 3 bases from V and 1 from J, leaving 6 bases between them. CDR3 DNA: TGTGCCAGCAGCTTTGACCCCCAAGAGACCCAGTACTTC. This codes for CASSFDPQETQYF.

CDR3 coding DNA: TGTGCCAGCAGCTGGGGACTAGCGGGGCCCCCCTCCTACAATGAGCAGTTCTTC. Translation: CASSWGLAGPPSYNEQFF. The chain couples TRBV7-2 to TRBJ2-1; TRBD2 agrees at 13 bases. Per germline, CDR1 SGHTA and CDR2 FQGNSA. The CDR3 is made up of 18 amino acids. Germline trimming cut 4 bases from V and 0 bases from J; bases unmatched to any gene: 6. Complete variable domain (other parts from reference TRBV7-2 and TRBJ2-1): GAGVSQSPSNKVTEKGKDVELRCDPISGHTALYWYRQSLGQGLEFLIYFQGNSAPDKSGLPSDRFSAERTGGSVSTLTIQRTQQEDSAVYLCASSWGLAGPPSYNEQFFGPGTRLTVL.

This clonotype was detected ten times or more. The V and J genes are TRBV7-6 and TRBJ2-7; maybe TRBD2 (7 bases). There are 13 residues in the CDR3. CDR1 SGHVS and CDR2 FNYEAQ come from the germline V gene. Trimming stripped 2 bases from V and 7 bases from J, with 12 bases between. The CDR3 DNA is TGTGCCAGCAGCTTAATCGGGGGGCTGGAGCAGTACTTC. Its protein is CASSLIGGLEQYF.

In this sample, this clonotype turned up a few times. V gene TRBV20-1 combines with J gene TRBJ2-4; D might be TRBD1 (6 bases). CDR3 size: 15 residues. Per germline, CDR1 DFQATT and CDR2 SNEGSKA (reference sequence). Trimming left V 3 bases short and J 0 bases short, with 12 bases between. The CDR3 loop reads CSARWTEAAKNIQYF. DNA for the CDR3: TGCAGTGCTAGGTGGACAGAAGCAGCCAAAAACATTCAGTACTTC.

The V call is TRBV11-2, the J call TRBJ1-3; D call uncertain. Trimming took 5 bases from V and 0 from J, leaving 8 bases between them. CDR1 and CDR2 from the germline V gene are SGHAT and FQNNGV. CDR3 size: 14 residues. CDR3 DNA sequence: TGTGCCAGCAGCCGCCGGAACTCTGGAAACACCATATATTTT. Amino acid sequence: CASSRRNSGNTIYF.

In this sample, this clonotype turned up a few times. The chain links TRBV6-1 to TRBJ2-5; D is unclear. Trimming removed 6 bases at V and 5 bases at J, with 16 bases between. The CDR3 has 14 residues. Germline CDR1 is MNHNS and CDR2 is SASEGT. This CDR3 reads CASRHLMGGETQYF. The CDR3 DNA follows: TGTGCCAGCAGACACCTCATGGGTGGTGAGACCCAGTACTTC.

The chain couples TRBV6-5 to TRBJ2-2; 7 positions agree with TRBD1. In germline, CDR1 is MNHEY, CDR2 SVGAGI. The trim removed 0 bases at V and 6 bases at J, leaving 22 bases unmatched. This CDR3 spans 21 amino acids. CDR3 region: CASSYSGLRDRRNEQPGELFF. The CDR3 DNA sequence: TGTGCCAGCAGTTACTCGGGCCTCCGGGACAGACGAAATGAACAACCCGGGGAGCTGTTTTTT.

This clonotype came up a few times. This chain links TRBV12-3 or TRBV12-4 with TRBJ2-1; TRBD1 aligns across 8 bases. After removal of 4 bases from V and 8 bases from J, the junction contained 13 bases not matched to a gene. CDR3 length equals 16 residues. The CDR3, as DNA: TGTGCCAGCAGTTATCCACTGGACAGGGTGGCGTATGAGCAGTTCTTC. This gives the protein CASSYPLDRVAYEQFF.

The CDR3 DNA is TGTGCCAGCAGTTATGGCCCTCGCATCGAGCAGTACGTC. Translated: CASSYGPRIEQYV. This chain uses TRBV6-2 or TRBV6-3 with TRBJ2-7; D call uncertain. Trimming shortened V by 3 bases and J by 6 bases, and 12 bases separated the two germline ends. The CDR3 covers 13 residues. Germline V gives CDR1 MNHEY, CDR2 SVGEGT.